This TCR beta chain stems from a study of response to subunit inactivated influenza vaccine. Broader study findings: Authors suggested each seasonal influenza vaccination recruits few new T cells.

Trimming stripped 2 bases from V and 3 bases from J, with 10 bases between. The length of the CDR3 is 14 residues. The germline V gene encodes CDR1 KGHSH and CDR2 LQKENI. This clonotype occurred many times. Its antigen remains unidentified. MiXCR, applied by TCRdb to the RT-PCR reads, yields one record per CDR3 protein. This sample has some 500,000 distinct CDR3 sequences, with about 15% found just once. This TCR was recovered from a man between 50 and 70 years old who received an inactivated influenza vaccine. The chain uses TRBV18 and TRBJ2-5; D is unclear. This material consisted of CD4+ T cells sorted from PBMCs, taken 23 to 25 months after vaccination. CDR3 residues: CASSPGLPKETQYF. CDR3 bases: TGTGCCAGCTCACCAGGGCTTCCGAAAGAGACCCAGTACTTC.